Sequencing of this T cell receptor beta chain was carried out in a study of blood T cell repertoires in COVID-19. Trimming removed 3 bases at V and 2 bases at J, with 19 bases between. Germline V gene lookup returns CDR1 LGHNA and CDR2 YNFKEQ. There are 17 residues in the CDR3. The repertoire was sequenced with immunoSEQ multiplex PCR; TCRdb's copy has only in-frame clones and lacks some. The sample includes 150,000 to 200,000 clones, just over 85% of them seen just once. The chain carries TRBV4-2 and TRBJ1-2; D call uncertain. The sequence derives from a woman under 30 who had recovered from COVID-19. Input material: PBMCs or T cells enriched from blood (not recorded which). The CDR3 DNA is TGTGCCAGCAGCCAGCATCTGGACTTGGCACCCAACTATGGCTACACCTTC. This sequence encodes CASSQHLDLAPNYGYTF.